The 4 T cell receptor beta chains given below trace back to one sample, sequenced in a study of CD4+ T cells in melanoma. Generated by immunoSEQ multiplex PCR, the TCRdb table keeps only in-frame clones and is missing some. The profile covers 15,000 or so clones, with approximately 63% appearing a single time and about a sixth taken by the ten largest. The sequenced sample was cells from a culture (not recorded whether cultured in vitro). Receptors originate from a human donor with melanoma.

The rearrangement links TRBV25-1 to TRBJ1-6; TRBD1 aligns across 8 bases. Trimming cost V 3 bases and J 6 bases; bases outside gene matches: 1. The CDR3 is made up of 14 amino acids. Germline loops: CDR1 MGHDK, CDR2 SYGVNS. In DNA, the CDR3 is TGTGCCAGCAGTGAGGGACAGGCTAATTCACCCCTCCACTTT. Translation gives CASSEGQANSPLHF.

This clone was observed a few times. This rearrangement joins TRBV7-9 to TRBJ2-7; D gene ambiguous. The ends were cut back, 1 base at V and 0 bases at J, with 13 bases in the middle. The CDR3 sequence is 16 residues long. Germline-derived CDR1 and CDR2 are SEHNR and FQNEAQ (reference sequence). The CDR3: CASSLGVGFFSYEQYF. For the CDR3, the DNA is TGTGCCAGCAGCTTAGGGGTTGGGTTCTTCTCCTACGAGCAGTACTTC.

The chain carries TRBV7-8 and TRBJ1-1, with unresolved D. CDR1 SGHVS and CDR2 FQNEAQ come from the germline V gene. V gave up 5 bases and J gave up 0 bases, with 10 bases separating them. The CDR3 runs 14 residues. CDR3 sequence reads: CASSPGYVNTEAFF. The CDR3 bases are TGTGCCAGCAGCCCGGGTTACGTGAACACTGAAGCTTTCTTT.

The chain carries TRBV4-1 and TRBJ1-4; 8 bases are shared with TRBD1. The CDR3 totals 16 residues. Trimming at V came to 2 bases and at J to 10 bases, leaving 12 bases not matched to a gene. The germline V gene has CDR1 MGHRA and CDR2 YSYEKL. CDR3 DNA sequence: TGCGCCAGCAGCCAATTTTGGACAGGGCTAAAGAGAAAACTGTTTTTT. It codes for CASSQFWTGLKRKLFF.